The rows below give T cell receptor beta chains drawn from one sample of a study of blood T cell repertoires in COVID-19. Profiling relied on immunoSEQ multiplex PCR, and the TCRdb table lists in-frame clones only, not all of them. This sample has 45,000 to 50,000 clones, with roughly nine tenths found just once. Specimen: peripheral blood. These TCRs come from a human donor in a cohort sampled during active COVID-19. The conserved cysteine and the conserved F or W are not part of the CDR3 here.

V gene	J gene	CDR3 protein
TRBV5-1	TRBJ1-2	ASRGLYGYT
TRBV18	TRBJ1-1	ASSPLEGAHGNEAF
TRBV28	TRBJ1-2	ASNPTGVPNYGYT
TRBV18	TRBJ2-2	ASSPSTGELF
TRBV7-2	TRBJ1-6	ASTDRRNSPLH
TRBV12-3/TRBV12-4	TRBJ1-1	ASSFWTETEAF
TRBV9	TRBJ2-7	ASSVPGGGSKQY
TRBV9	TRBJ2-1	ASSLGLGYNEQF
TRBV19	TRBJ1-5	ASSIFIQGKYSNQPQH
TRBV5-4	TRBJ2-1	ASSPDRLSYNEQF
TRBV7-8	TRBJ1-3	ASSAHKPGNTIY
TRBV27	TRBJ1-2	ASSTRQSYGYT
TRBV7-6	TRBJ2-3	ASSLSGGVVDTQY
TRBV30	TRBJ1-5	AWSDAGAEPQH
TRBV7-6	TRBJ1-2	ASSLAPTGNTYGYT
TRBV5-1	TRBJ2-1	ASSSDYNEQF
TRBV27	TRBJ2-7	ASSYTGGNVEQY
TRBV4-2	TRBJ2-2	ASSQDGGRGGNTGELF
TRBV7-2	TRBJ1-3	ASSRNRATVGNTIY
TRBV6-5	TRBJ1-6	ASSDRQVYNSPLH
TRBV28	TRBJ1-2	ASSLVRDRAYGYT
TRBV7-3	TRBJ2-7	ASSLSRDSSYEQY
TRBV12-2	TRBJ1-4	ASRLEGQGKKLF
TRBV6-5	TRBJ2-2	ASSYGGTNTGELF
TRBV4-1	TRBJ1-1	ASSHRQGIDTEAF
TRBV4-2	TRBJ2-7	ASSQEGRRPSSYEQY
TRBV6-5	TRBJ2-2	ASKIAFANTGELF
TRBV5-1	TRBJ1-1	ASSFDQPGSTEAF
TRBV6-5	TRBJ1-1	ASSYGGTEAF
TRBV19	TRBJ1-2	ASSMGQGRYT
TRBV9	TRBJ1-5	ASSAGDRGLGDQPQH
TRBV29-1	TRBJ1-1	SVGGRLNTEAF
TRBV7-6	TRBJ1-3	ASSLVAGSGNTIY
TRBV7-9	TRBJ1-2	ASSPPILLQVVAGYT
TRBV6-2/TRBV6-3	TRBJ2-5	ASSHVRGDLEETQY
TRBV10-1	TRBJ2-1	ASSEVGLAGSDNEQF
TRBV5-1	TRBJ2-7	ASSFGGQGSEQY